This T cell receptor (beta chain) stems from a study of blood T cell repertoires in COVID-19. Study-wide context: The United States, Italy and Spain were the sources of the acute and convalescent COVID-19 samples. PBMCs, B-cell-depleted T cells, or T cells provided the cDNA or gDNA that made up the material.

Remarks on this clone: Other DNA sequences in the sample encode the same CDR3.

How the authors handled the data: Reference gene primer amplification yielded estimated nucleated cell counts. Sequenced by immunoSEQ multiplex PCR; TCRdb stores in-frame clones only, minus some. D and trimming come from the DNA, and the V and J calls and clone size come from that table. The repertoire holds 170,000 or so clones, with 75% to 85% as singletons. Per the germline V gene, CDR1 is SGHNT and CDR2 is YYREEE (reference sequence). V shed 2 bases and J shed 1 base, with 6 bases lying between them. The CDR3 totals 13 residues. This TCR derives from a human donor in a cohort sampled during active COVID-19. V and J are TRBV5-4 and TRBJ1-1; D remains ambiguous. Sample: peripheral blood. CDR3 coding DNA: TGTGCCAGCAGCTTAGCCGGGAACACTGAAGCTTTCTTT. As protein: CASSLAGNTEAFF.